This T cell receptor beta chain originates from a study of cytomegalovirus exposure and HLA in healthy donors. Background on the study: A later analysis reported the approximately 120 validation repertoires used the same platform as the roughly 700 first-cohort repertoires.

General study points: About 180 TCR beta chains were listed as cytomegalovirus-associated. One later analysis, an examination of the 120 validation repertoires, found that first-cohort TCR clusters tended to co-occur in them.

This table comes from immunoSEQ multiplex PCR, and its TCRdb copy is limited to in-frame clones, with some not included. This sample carries fewer than 120,000 clones, about nine tenths of them seen once, and the ten largest clones take about 1.9%. A note on this clone: Its antigen is not identified.

The CDR3 is 14 amino acids. The germline V and J ends were trimmed by 5 bases and 7 bases, with 14 bases remaining between them. Germline V CDR1 and CDR2: PRHDT, FYEKMQ (reference sequence). The chain has TRBV13 and TRBJ2-2; tentatively, D is TRBD2 (5 bases). Sequenced input: PBMCs. The sequence was collected from a woman aged 18-29 years in good health and CMV-seronegative. This CDR3 reads CASSLPGGGGELFF. The CDR3 nucleotides read TGTGCCAGCAGCCTCCCAGGTGGAGGCGGGGAGCTGTTTTTT.